This T cell receptor beta chain was identified in a study of blood T cells in healthy people across ages. Study conclusions and caveats: Roughly linear age-related decline in beta diversity appeared, significant by age roughly 40.

Every donor gave 9.5 to 10 milliliters of peripheral blood. A minimum of 6 micrograms of total RNA was extracted per sample. The authors ran a second PCR of 7 to 11 cycles using a sample-barcoded 5' primer and a J-beta primer mix. At least 3 million CDR3-containing paired-end reads were obtained per sample. One entry per CDR3 protein, called by TCRdb with MiXCR from the 5' RACE reads. The sample lists roughly 650,000 distinct CDR3 sequences, roughly 32% occurring once. This clonotype was counted many times. The antigen is undetermined. Sequenced input: blood. This receptor was obtained from a woman of 80 years or more in good health.

The CDR3 region is CSAGGEAYEQYF. Here the CDR3 DNA reads TGCAGTGCTGGAGGGGAAGCCTACGAGCAGTACTTC. This rearrangement joins TRBV20-1 to TRBJ2-7; TRBD2 might be the D (6 bases). Germline V gene lookup returns CDR1 DFQATT and CDR2 SNEGSKA (reference sequence). This CDR3 comprises 12 residues. The V end was cut by 5 bases, the J end by 2 bases, with 10 bases between.